This T cell receptor (beta chain) stems from a study of blood T cells in healthy people across ages. Study observations and caveats: The study regarded diversity estimates from one million T cells as underestimates.

The V gene lost 4 bases and the J gene lost 3 bases, with 7 bases spanning the gap. In germline, CDR1 is SGHTA, CDR2 FQGNSA. The CDR3 runs 12 residues. As regards this clonotype: Its antigen remains unknown.

A second roughly 6 to 12 cycle PCR used barcoded and J-beta primers. One entry per CDR3 protein results from TCRdb running MiXCR on the 5' RACE reads. This sample carries around 1,000,000 distinct CDR3 sequences, 20% to 25% of them seen once, and the ten largest clones take around 0.75%. This same sample was also taken into another study, of T cells of mothers and their children. Per that study: Unrelated pairs and related pairs have their TCR recombination output shaped similarly by thymic selection.

The sequencing input was blood. The chain recombines TRBV7-2 with TRBJ2-7; no firm D call. The receptor's source is a girl aged 2 to 10 in good health. The CDR3 DNA reads as TGTGCCAGCAGCTCCGCTTACTACGAGCAGTACTTC. It specifies CASSSAYYEQYF.